Listed below are T cell receptor beta chains from one sample, sequenced in a study of cytomegalovirus exposure and HLA in healthy donors. Repertoires were generated with immunoSEQ multiplex PCR, while TCRdb's copy carries only in-frame clones and drops some. Of 160,000 or so clones listed, approximately 80% are singletons. The sequencing sample was made of PBMCs. The receptor source for this set is a male donor in good health and CMV-seronegative. CDR3s include the opening cysteine and the closing phenylalanine or tryptophan. D genes are given only for firm matches. A clone size is listed for some rows: how often the clone was seen (once, few, many), or a class if it is expanded.

clone_size,cdr3_length,j_call,v_call,d_call,cdr3_aa,cdr3_nt
.,12,TRBJ2-1,TRBV29-1,.,CSVATDGNEQFF,TGCAGCGTCGCCACAGACGGCAATGAGCAGTTCTTC
.,13,TRBJ1-1,TRBV6-6,.,CASRLARNTEAFF,TGTGCCAGCAGACTAGCAAGGAACACTGAAGCTTTCTTT
.,15,TRBJ1-5,TRBV5-1,.,CASSLTGIWNQPQHF,TGCGCCAGCAGCCTGACCGGGATCTGGAATCAGCCCCAGCATTTT
.,13,TRBJ2-5,TRBV5-1,TRBD2,CASRLNGGETQYF,TGCGCCAGCCGACTGAACGGGGGGGAGACCCAGTACTTC
.,14,TRBJ2-1,TRBV29-1,TRBD2,CSVGLAGDPNEQFF,TGCAGCGTTGGACTAGCGGGAGATCCCAATGAGCAGTTCTTC
.,14,TRBJ2-7,TRBV15,TRBD2,CATSLGLAGSEQYF,TGTGCCACCAGCTTGGGACTAGCGGGAAGCGAGCAGTACTTC
once,13,TRBJ2-1,TRBV5-1,TRBD1,CASSGQGSNEQFF,TGCGCCAGCTCCGGACAGGGGTCGAATGAGCAGTTCTTC
.,15,TRBJ1-2,TRBV5-1,TRBD1,CASTPGQGPPNGYTF,TGCGCCAGCACCCCGGGACAGGGACCTCCCAATGGCTACACCTTC
.,13,TRBJ1-4,TRBV7-9,TRBD1,CASSTRGTEKLFF,TGTGCCAGCAGTACCAGGGGGACGGAAAAACTGTTTTTT
.,13,TRBJ1-1,TRBV10-3,TRBD1,CAISGDRVSEAFF,TGTGCCATCAGTGGGGACAGGGTCTCTGAAGCTTTCTTT
.,13,TRBJ2-5,TRBV7-3,.,CASSLQAQETQYF,TGTGCCAGCAGCTTACAGGCCCAAGAGACCCAGTACTTC
.,12,TRBJ2-1,TRBV5-1,.,CASKGETIEQFF,TGCGCCAGCAAGGGAGAGACAATTGAGCAGTTCTTC
.,16,TRBJ2-1,TRBV7-2,TRBD1,CASSSRTGPTNNEQFF,TGTGCCAGCAGCTCCCGGACAGGTCCCACCAACAATGAGCAGTTCTTC
once,19,TRBJ2-3,TRBV9,TRBD2,CASSVEPGLAGAGTDTQYF,TGTGCCAGCAGCGTAGAACCGGGACTAGCGGGGGCAGGCACAGATACGCAGTATTTT
.,15,TRBJ2-3,TRBV5-1,.,CASSAGDRVRDTQYF,TGCGCCAGCAGCGCAGGGGACCGGGTGAGAGATACGCAGTATTTT
.,15,TRBJ1-1,TRBV11-1,TRBD1,CASSPSDRGGTEAFF,TGTGCCAGCAGCCCCTCGGACAGGGGGGGCACTGAAGCTTTCTTT
.,15,TRBJ2-7,TRBV28,.,CASSAPEGPEGEQYF,TGTGCCAGCAGTGCCCCAGAGGGCCCTGAAGGCGAGCAGTACTTC
.,13,TRBJ2-1,TRBV11-3,.,CASSLSSHGEQFF,TGTGCCAGCAGCTTAAGCTCTCACGGGGAGCAGTTCTTC
.,12,TRBJ1-2,TRBV2,TRBD1,CASGQVLSGYTF,TGTGCCAGTGGACAGGTTCTCTCTGGCTACACCTTC
.,15,TRBJ2-1,TRBV27,.,CASSERRRVYNEQFF,TGTGCCAGCAGCGAGCGGCGGAGGGTATACAATGAGCAGTTCTTC
few,12,TRBJ1-6,TRBV5-6,.,CASSAQGSPLHF,TGTGCCAGCAGCGCCCAGGGTTCACCCCTCCACTTT
.,16,TRBJ2-5,TRBV28,TRBD2,CASSSQGREDQETQYF,TGTGCCAGCAGTTCCCAAGGGCGGGAGGACCAAGAGACCCAGTACTTC
.,13,TRBJ1-5,TRBV7-8,.,CASSPPGGQPQHF,TGTGCCAGCAGCCCCCCGGGGGGTCAGCCCCAGCATTTT
.,16,TRBJ2-1,TRBV9,TRBD2,CASSVAGGRGYNEQFF,TGTGCCAGCAGCGTAGCCGGCGGGAGGGGCTACAATGAGCAGTTCTTC
.,16,TRBJ2-2,TRBV10-3,TRBD1,CAITDPGQGHTGELFF,TGTGCCATCACCGACCCGGGACAGGGACACACCGGGGAGCTGTTTTTT
.,15,TRBJ1-2,TRBV10-3,TRBD1,CAISEGTGGFRGYTF,TGTGCCATCAGCGAAGGGACAGGGGGCTTTCGGGGCTACACCTTC
.,13,TRBJ1-2,TRBV10-1,.,CASSGTPSHGYTF,TGCGCCAGCAGTGGAACCCCGAGCCATGGCTACACCTTC
.,16,TRBJ2-5,TRBV11-2,.,CASSLPPGRGQETQYF,TGTGCCAGCAGCTTACCCCCCGGCAGGGGTCAAGAGACCCAGTACTTC